The 21 T cell receptor beta chains presented below share a single source sample, sequenced in a study of blood T cell repertoires in COVID-19. Method: immunoSEQ multiplex PCR; TCRdb's copy keeps in-frame clones and lacks some. Of 200,000 to 250,000 clones listed, 90% were seen once; the top ten hold over 12%. The sample taken for sequencing was PBMCs or T cells enriched from blood (not recorded which). The receptors were sampled from a man aged 30 to 45 who had been exposed to COVID-19.

The chain carries TRBV11-1 and TRBJ2-5, with TRBD2 identical over 8 bases. The CDR3 has 16 amino acids. With 2 bases clipped from V and 2 bases from J, the junction kept 7 bases outside the gene matches. CDR1 is SGHAT, CDR2 FQDESV, per germline (reference sequence). The CDR3 nucleotides read TGTGCCAGCAGCTTATCAAGCGGGGGTGTGCAAGAGACCCAGTACTTC. Its protein is CASSLSSGGVQETQYF. Full variable domain (missing parts from reference TRBV11-1 and TRBJ2-5): EAEVAQSPRYKITEKSQAVAFWCDPISGHATLYWYRQILGQGPELLVQFQDESVVDDSQLPKDRFSAERLKGVDSTLKIQPAELGDSAMYLCASSLSSGGVQETQYFGPGTRLLVL.

The CDR3 loop is CASSSTAFSNEQFF. The CDR3 DNA follows: TGCGCCAGCAGCTCGACAGCTTTCAGCAATGAGCAGTTCTTC. V is TRBV4-1 and J is TRBJ2-1; D is possibly TRBD1 (5 bases). V gave up 5 bases and J gave up 6 bases, with 14 bases separating them. Germline loops: CDR1 MGHRA, CDR2 YSYEKL. CDR3 length: 14 residues.

The CDR3 coding sequence is TGTGCCAGCAGCTTAGGGTTTAGCAGGGGTGTCGCCGGGGAGCTGTTTTTT. This gives the protein CASSLGFSRGVAGELFF. The rearrangement joins TRBV7-9 to TRBJ2-2, with D tentatively TRBD1 (6 bases). V was shortened by 1 base and J by 6 bases, with 18 bases between the two germline ends. Germline V gene lookup returns CDR1 SEHNR and CDR2 FQNEAQ (reference sequence). The CDR3 is made up of 17 amino acids. Complete variable domain (other parts from reference TRBV7-9 and TRBJ2-2): DTGVSQNPRHKITKRGQNVTFRCDPISEHNRLYWYRQTLGQGPEFLTYFQNEAQLEKSRLLSDRFSAERPKGSFSTLEIQRTEQGDSAMYLCASSLGFSRGVAGELFFGEGSRLTVL.

This chain links TRBV15 with TRBJ1-2, with D tentatively TRBD1 (5 bases). Trimming left V 3 bases short and J 8 bases short, with 16 bases between. This CDR3 has 14 amino acids. The V gene's germline CDR1 is LNHNV and CDR2 YYDKDF (reference sequence). CDR3 loop: CATSRPDSLEGYTF. Written as DNA, the CDR3 is TGTGCCACCAGCAGGCCTGACAGCCTAGAGGGCTACACCTTC.

This chain joins TRBV3-1 (or the pseudogene TRBV3-2) and TRBJ2-1; D may be TRBD1 (6 bases). V lost 1 base and J lost 15, with 16 bases in between. Germline V CDR1 and CDR2: LGHDT, YNNKEL (reference sequence). The length of the CDR3 is 13 residues. This chain's CDR3 is CASSQGQAIRRFF. The CDR3 bases are TGTGCCAGCAGCCAAGGACAGGCCATCAGACGGTTCTTC.

This clone was seen a handful of times. The J gene is TRBJ2-7, the V gene TRBV5-5; D perhaps matches TRBD1 (6 bases). CDR3 length: 17 amino acids. V was trimmed by 1 base and J by 3 bases, leaving 20 bases between them. Germline CDR1 and CDR2: SGHKS and YYEKEE (reference sequence). In DNA, the CDR3 is TGTGCCAGCAGCTTGTCAGGATTGGTAGCAGGGGACTACGAGCAGTACTTC. This codes for CASSLSGLVAGDYEQYF.

The V gene is TRBV2, the J gene TRBJ1-2; TRBD1 might be the D (6 bases). V lost 9 bases to trimming and J lost 7 bases, with 12 bases between them. Looked up from germline, CDR1 is SNHLY and CDR2 is FYNNEI. CDR3 length: 11 amino acids. CDR3 nucleotides: TGTGCCAGAATTCAGGGGAGTGGCTACACCTTC. This translates into CARIQGSGYTF.

The CDR3 protein is CASSPNRLTVSPLHF. The CDR3, as DNA: TGTGCCAGCAGCCCGAACAGGTTAACGGTTTCACCCCTCCACTTT. This rearrangement joins TRBV5-4 to TRBJ1-6; TRBD1 is a possible D gene (5 bases). CDR1 is SGHNT and CDR2 is YYREEE in the germline V gene (reference sequence). Trimming pared 4 bases from V and 9 bases from J, leaving 17 bases between. The CDR3 loop spans 15 amino acids.

V and J are TRBV19 and TRBJ2-5, with 10 bases that match TRBD2. This CDR3 is 19 amino acids long. Per the germline V gene, CDR1 is LNHDA and CDR2 is SQIVND (reference sequence). V shed 2 bases, J shed 0 bases, and the junction held 12 bases outside the gene matches. The CDR3 spells CASSIKGTSGVSYQETQYF. The CDR3 region has the DNA TGTGCCAGTAGTATAAAGGGAACTAGCGGGGTTTCGTACCAAGAGACCCAGTACTTC.

The rearrangement joins TRBV19 to TRBJ1-6; possible D gene TRBD1, 5 bases. Trimming took off 3 bases at V and 8 bases at J, with 11 bases between the two ends. The CDR3 is 14 amino acids. CDR1 is LNHDA and CDR2 is SQIVND in the germline V gene (reference sequence). The DNA for the CDR3 is TGTGCCAGTAGTATTGGGGGGTTCGATTCACCCCTCCACTTT. Its translation is CASSIGGFDSPLHF.

This clone was recorded only once. The rearrangement joins TRBV5-1 to TRBJ1-1; D is unclear. CDR3 length equals 14 residues. Germline V CDR1 and CDR2: SGHRS, YFSETQ. V was shortened by 2 bases and J by 3 bases, with 11 bases between the two germline ends. CDR3 protein: CASSFGGVDTEAFF. CDR3 bases: TGCGCCAGCAGCTTCGGCGGGGTTGACACTGAAGCTTTCTTT.

V and J are TRBV20-1 and TRBJ2-1; TRBD2 aligns across 11 bases. The CDR3 runs to 18 residues. Trimming took 3 bases from V and 8 from J; bases not matched to a gene: 18. CDR1 is DFQATT and CDR2 is SNEGSKA in the germline V gene (reference sequence). Here the CDR3 reads CSASQLGSGGAMSDEQFF. In DNA form, the CDR3 reads TGCAGTGCTAGTCAGTTGGGTAGCGGGGGGGCAATGTCTGATGAGCAGTTCTTC.

The genes are TRBV15 and TRBJ1-2, with D tentatively TRBD1 (6 bases). Germline CDR1 is LNHNV and CDR2 is YYDKDF (reference sequence). CDR3 length: 19 residues. V was clipped by 0 bases and J by 3 bases, with 23 bases between them. The CDR3 protein is CATSRDSAWAGGQHYGYTF. The CDR3 DNA sequence: TGTGCCACCAGCAGAGATAGCGCGTGGGCCGGGGGGCAGCACTATGGCTACACCTTC. Full variable domain (rest looked up from reference TRBV15 and TRBJ1-2): DAMVIQNPRYQVTQFGKPVTLSCSQTLNHNVMYWYQQKSSQAPKLLFHYYDKDFNNEADTPDNFQSRRPNTSFCFLDIRSPGLGDTAMYLCATSRDSAWAGGQHYGYTFGSGTRLTVV.

The chain couples TRBV6-2 or TRBV6-3 to TRBJ1-6; a weak D match, TRBD1 (6 bases). Trimming took off 6 bases at V and 10 bases at J, with 19 bases between the two ends. Germline lookup yields CDR1 MNHEY and CDR2 SVGEGT. The length of the CDR3 is 15 residues. CDR3 region: CASSWTGGRQSPLHF. The CDR3 DNA reads TGTGCCAGCAGCTGGACGGGGGGCCGCCAGTCACCCCTCCACTTT.

The sample holds many counts of this clone. The chain is built from TRBV27 and TRBJ1-4, with D tentatively TRBD1 (5 bases). The germline V gene has CDR1 MNHEY and CDR2 SMNVEV (reference sequence). V was cut by 5 bases and J by 6 bases, with 16 bases left in between. The CDR3 loop spans 15 amino acids. The CDR3 DNA reads as TGTGCCAGCAGTACGCCCGGGGGAGGGTATGAAAAACTGTTTTTT. It specifies CASSTPGGGYEKLFF.

V usage is TRBV4-1 and J usage is TRBJ1-5; perhaps TRBD1 as D (5 bases). Trimming stripped 3 bases from V and 2 bases from J, with 29 bases between. This CDR3 has 21 amino acids. CDR1 MGHRA and CDR2 YSYEKL come from the germline V gene. The CDR3 reads CASSHFADGRGLRRRNQPQHF. DNA of the CDR3: TGCGCCAGCAGCCACTTCGCGGACGGAAGGGGCTTAAGGCGGCGCAATCAGCCCCAGCATTTT.

The chain carries TRBV5-4 and TRBJ2-3; 7 bases line up with TRBD2. The CDR3 sequence is 16 residues long. Germline V gene lookup returns CDR1 SGHNT and CDR2 YYREEE (reference sequence). J was trimmed by 6 bases and V by 0 bases; bases with no gene match: 10. The CDR3 is CASSLESSGPRDTQYF. CDR3 in DNA: TGTGCCAGCAGCTTGGAGTCTAGCGGCCCCCGGGATACGCAGTATTTT.

The chain carries TRBV5-1 and TRBJ1-3, with unresolved D. CDR1 is SGHRS and CDR2 is YFSETQ in the germline V gene. Between the trimmed V and J ends, which lost 2 bases and 4 bases, there was a span of 13 bases. This CDR3 region has 15 residues. DNA for the CDR3: TGCGCCAGCAGCTTACACTCGAACGGGGGAAACACCATATATTTT. This sequence encodes CASSLHSNGGNTIYF.

The chain has TRBV3-1 (or the pseudogene TRBV3-2) and TRBJ1-1; D is possibly TRBD1 (6 bases). Trimming pared 6 bases from V and 5 bases from J, leaving 16 bases between. The germline V gene has CDR1 LGHDT and CDR2 YNNKEL (reference sequence). This CDR3 has 14 residues. CDR3 sequence (DNA): TGTGCCAGCAGTCCGGACAGATTTGAGACTGAAGCTTTCTTT. It translates to CASSPDRFETEAFF.

The J gene is TRBJ1-2, the V gene TRBV9; D not certain. Trimming shortened V by 8 bases and J by 0 bases, and 17 bases separated the two germline ends. The CDR3 contains 15 residues. The germline V gene has CDR1 SGDLS and CDR2 YYNGEE. The DNA for the CDR3 is TGTGCCAGTCCCCCCCATGGAGGGCCTAACTATGGCTACACCTTC. Protein product: CASPPHGGPNYGYTF.

The chain employs TRBV10-1 and TRBJ1-3; 7 nucleotides align to TRBD1. Trimming at V came to 10 bases and at J to 2 bases, leaving 5 bases not matched to a gene. This CDR3 spans 13 amino acids. Germline CDR1 reads WNHNN; CDR2 reads SYGVQD (reference sequence). The CDR3 bases are TGCGCCACCTCCGGGACAGCTGGAAACACCATATATTTT. This gives the protein CATSGTAGNTIYF.